This is a list of T cell receptor beta chains from one sample in a study of cytomegalovirus exposure and HLA in healthy donors. Profiled with immunoSEQ multiplex PCR; TCRdb holds only in-frame clones, not every one. The repertoire holds roughly 120,000 clones, with about three quarters as singletons. The sequencing sample was made of PBMCs. All receptors come from a human donor in good health. The CDR3 runs from the conserved cysteine through the conserved F or W.

V gene | CDR3 protein
TRBV7-9 | CASSHQTDLPTNEKLFF
TRBV5-6 | CASSRVLAGSTDTQYF
TRBV7-3 | CASSPGLGTEAFF
TRBV14 | CASMAARGTSGTQYF
TRBV7-9 | CASSPALEFNEQFF
TRBV5-1 | CASSFRQGGTGELFF
TRBV5-8 | CASSLGQRPEKLFF
TRBV14 | CASSLLAGGDNEQFF
TRBV7-2 | CASSLDGGSYEQYF
TRBV5-1 | CASSLLAGGDNEQFF
TRBV5-6 | CASSSPGTGGGETQYF
TRBV18 | CASSPPDRVEGYEQYF
TRBV2 | CASSEGGRQLNTEAFF
TRBV9 | CASSVEGMGQLYEQYF
TRBV5-1 | CASSRSAGTRDHEQFF
TRBV13 | CASSFSTGGFRTEAFF
TRBV19 | CASSNRERSYTF
TRBV6-5 | CASSERGWDIQYF
TRBV4-1 | CASSQDRLYGYTF
TRBV7-9 | CASSPSNGYTF
TRBV12-5 | CASGLNRGGADEQFF
TRBV6-1 | CASSESAGLGYEQYF
TRBV7-9 | CASRDRVDEKLFF
TRBV9 | CASSEGLSPRGSPLHF
TRBV7-2 | CASSKWDREAFF
TRBV7-3 | CASSLFKGAPEQFF
TRBV7-8 | CASSKLDRGNQPQHF
TRBV4-1 | CASSPFEAGINYEQYF
TRBV5-1 | CASSLLAASSYNEQFF
TRBV7-6 | CASSLRPPGTGELFF
TRBV5-1 | CASRPQGMVNEQFF
TRBV6-1 | CASSDGGVYGYTF
TRBV9 | CASSVGQDTEAFF
TRBV9 | CASSPDRTNTDTQYF
TRBV7-9 | CASSLNTGDNEQFF
TRBV10-1 | CASRLTGTYEQYF
TRBV19 | CASSIVQGAEAFF
TRBV9 | CASSAGSLVTGELFF
TRBV9 | CASSVGLAQTGELFF
TRBV29-1 | CSVASAGGYYNEQFF
TRBV4-1 | CASSQIMNTEAFF
TRBV28 | CASGEAYGYTF
TRBV7-9 | CASSFQGNAEKLFF
TRBV4-1 | CASSRLVGTDTQYF
TRBV19 | CAARTGRGTEAFF
TRBV5-1 | CASSLEAGGSTDTQYF
TRBV5-4 | CASSLGPGDNTEAFF
TRBV5-4 | CASTRRDVGTGELFF
TRBV9 | CASSVEPGQPEPLHF
TRBV5-1 | CASSLASRSGDTQYF
TRBV4-2 | CASSPGQGFHEQYF
TRBV28 | CASRGTGGAGYTF
TRBV2 | CATIGTANEKLFF
TRBV9 | CASSVDPSSGNEQFF
TRBV11-2 | CASSLTGRGEAFF